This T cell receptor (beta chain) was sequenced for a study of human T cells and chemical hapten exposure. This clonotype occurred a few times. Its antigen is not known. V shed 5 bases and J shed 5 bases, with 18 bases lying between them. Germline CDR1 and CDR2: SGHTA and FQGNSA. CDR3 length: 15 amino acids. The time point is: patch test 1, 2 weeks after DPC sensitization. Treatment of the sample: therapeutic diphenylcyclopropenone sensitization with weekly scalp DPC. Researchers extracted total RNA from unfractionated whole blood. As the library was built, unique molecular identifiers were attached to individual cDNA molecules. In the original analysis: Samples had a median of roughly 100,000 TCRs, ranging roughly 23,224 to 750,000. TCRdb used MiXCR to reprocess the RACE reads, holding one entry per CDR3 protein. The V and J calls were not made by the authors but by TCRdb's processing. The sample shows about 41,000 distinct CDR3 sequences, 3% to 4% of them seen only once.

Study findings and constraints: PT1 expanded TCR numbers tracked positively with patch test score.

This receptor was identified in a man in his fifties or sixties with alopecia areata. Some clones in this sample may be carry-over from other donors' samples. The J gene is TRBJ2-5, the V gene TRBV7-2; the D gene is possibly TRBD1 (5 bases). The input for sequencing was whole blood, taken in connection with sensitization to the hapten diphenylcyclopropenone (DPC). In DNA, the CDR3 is TGTGCCAGCAGCCCGAACGGACAACCAGGGGAGACCCAGTACTTC. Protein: CASSPNGQPGETQYF.